The clone carrying this TCR beta chain was counted once. The record originates from a study of blood T cell repertoires in COVID-19. Study-wide context: In each case, the material was cDNA or gDNA derived from T cells, B-cell-depleted T cells, or PBMCs.

Produced via immunoSEQ multiplex PCR; TCRdb's table is partial and in-frame only. The sample carries approximately 170,000 clones, roughly nine tenths recorded once. Germline trimming cut 4 bases from V and 1 base from J; bases unmatched to any gene: 5. Germline V CDR1 and CDR2: MNHEY, SVGAGI. The CDR3 length is 15 residues. The sample taken for sequencing was peripheral blood. The receptor's source is a man in his 70s with acute or convalescent COVID-19. V gene TRBV6-5 combines with J gene TRBJ2-7; TRBD1 matches 9 bases. The CDR3 DNA reads TGTGCCAGCAGTTCCGGGACAGGGTTTTCCTACGAGCAGTACTTC. Translation gives CASSSGTGFSYEQYF.